The 17 T cell receptor beta chains given below trace back to one sample, sequenced in a study of human T cells and chemical hapten exposure. TCRdb re-derived calls from the RACE reads in MiXCR, one entry per CDR3 protein. The sample records around 340,000 distinct CDR3 sequences, around 7% being singletons. The sample's time point: patch test 1, 2 weeks after DPC sensitization. As to treatment: therapeutic diphenylcyclopropenone sensitization with weekly scalp DPC. The sample in question was whole blood, obtained in connection with sensitization to the hapten diphenylcyclopropenone (DPC). The receptors here all came from a woman younger than 35 with alopecia areata. Some clones in this sample may be carry-over from other donors' samples.

This clonotype was seen at least ten times. This rearrangement joins TRBV18 to TRBJ2-7; 9 nucleotides line up with TRBD1. Trimming cost V 6 bases and J 3 bases; bases outside gene matches: 9. The CDR3 is 15 residues long. The V gene's germline CDR1 is KGHSH and CDR2 LQKENI. CDR3 amino acids: CASSLYGQGFYEQYF. The CDR3 nucleotides read TGTGCCAGCTCTCTTTACGGACAGGGGTTCTACGAGCAGTACTTC.

The V gene is TRBV2, the J gene TRBJ1-1; D not certain. The CDR3 spans 14 residues. Germline CDR1 is SNHLY and CDR2 is FYNNEI. V lost 6 bases and J lost 5, with 16 bases in between. CDR3 in DNA: TGTGCCAGCAGGACGACTCCCGGGAGGACTGAAGCTTTCTTT. This codes for CASRTTPGRTEAFF.

This clonotype was counted only a few times. The chain links TRBV2 to TRBJ2-3, with D hard to call. CDR1 and CDR2 (germline): SNHLY, FYNNEI. The CDR3 length is 14 residues. Trimming left V 1 base short and J 4 bases short, with 9 bases between. CDR3 DNA: TGTGCCAGCAGTGAAGGTACAAGCTCAGATACGCAGTATTTT. Protein product: CASSEGTSSDTQYF.

This clonotype was seen many times. This sequence joins TRBV29-1 and TRBJ1-1; D is ambiguous. V lost 2 bases and J 1 base, leaving 8 bases between the germline ends. CDR3 length equals 13 residues. CDR1 SQVTM and CDR2 ANQGSEA come from the germline V gene. Written as DNA, the CDR3 is TGCAGCGTTGAAAAGGTCAGGAACACTGAAGCTTTCTTT. It translates to CSVEKVRNTEAFF.

This clonotype was found many times. V is TRBV9 and J is TRBJ2-3; D is unclear. This CDR3 is 18 amino acids long. Trimming took off 0 bases at V and 2 bases at J, with 19 bases between the two ends. Germline V CDR1 and CDR2: SGDLS, YYNGEE. In DNA form, the CDR3 reads TGTGCCAGCAGCGTAGAGTCGGGCCGAGAGTCCATCACAGATACGCAGTATTTT. This codes for CASSVESGRESITDTQYF.

This clonotype was detected many times. CDR3 region: CASSLGPNNNEQFF. The CDR3 DNA sequence: TGTGCCAGCAGCTTAGGTCCCAATAACAATGAGCAGTTCTTC. This chain connects TRBV7-2 to TRBJ2-1; D is ambiguous. Germline CDR1 reads SGHTA; CDR2 reads FQGNSA. The CDR3 is 14 residues long. Trimming pared 1 base from V and 5 bases from J, leaving 9 bases between. Full variable domain (rest looked up from reference TRBV7-2 and TRBJ2-1): GAGVSQSPSNKVTEKGKDVELRCDPISGHTALYWYRQSLGQGLEFLIYFQGNSAPDKSGLPSDRFSAERTGGSVSTLTIQRTQQEDSAVYLCASSLGPNNNEQFFGPGTRLTVL.

This clonotype was seen ten or more times. The genes are TRBV6-5 and TRBJ1-2; no clear D gene. The V and J ends lost 4 bases and 0 bases respectively, with 12 bases between them. Germline V lookup: CDR1 MNHEY, CDR2 SVGAGI. The CDR3 consists of 15 residues. The CDR3 sequence: CASSSPRKANYGYTF. Written as DNA, the CDR3 is TGTGCCAGCAGTTCCCCTCGTAAAGCTAACTATGGCTACACCTTC.

The chain joins TRBV6-5 to TRBJ1-3; a weak D match, TRBD1 (5 bases). Germline loops: CDR1 MNHEY, CDR2 SVGAGI. Trimming pared 5 bases from V and 2 bases from J, leaving 13 bases between. This CDR3 comprises 15 residues. CDR3 amino acids: CASSPPDSPGNTIYF. In DNA, the CDR3 is TGTGCCAGCAGTCCCCCCGACAGCCCTGGAAACACCATATATTTT.

The sample holds many counts of this clonotype. The chain combines TRBV6-5 with TRBJ1-2; 9 bases are a match to TRBD1. This CDR3 comprises 19 residues. Germline values: CDR1 MNHEY, CDR2 SVGAGI. The J segment lost 4 bases and the V segment lost 4 bases, leaving 19 bases of the junction unmatched. CDR3 in amino acids: CASSSGAGTGRSGRYGYTF. The CDR3 coding sequence is TGTGCCAGCAGTTCGGGCGCCGGGACAGGGAGGTCTGGGCGCTATGGCTACACCTTC.

This clonotype was recorded at least ten times. The V and J genes are TRBV20-1 and TRBJ2-2; D is uncertain. Between the trimmed V and J ends, which lost 4 bases and 0 bases, there was a span of 6 bases. This CDR3 region has 13 residues. In germline, CDR1 is DFQATT, CDR2 SNEGSKA (reference sequence). CDR3 sequence: CSAKGTNTGELFF. CDR3 bases: TGCAGTGCTAAAGGGACGAACACCGGGGAGCTGTTTTTT.

The V gene is TRBV27, the J gene TRBJ2-3, with 12 bases aligning to TRBD2. The CDR3 is made up of 17 amino acids. The J segment lost 4 bases and the V segment lost 2 bases, leaving 7 bases of the junction unmatched. Germline V gene lookup returns CDR1 MNHEY and CDR2 SMNVEV (reference sequence). The CDR3 sequence is CASSLTNLAGGPDTQYF. The CDR3 nucleotides are TGTGCCAGCAGTTTAACTAACCTAGCGGGGGGGCCAGATACGCAGTATTTT.

The chain combines TRBV2 with TRBJ1-1; TRBD1 aligns across 7 bases. With V trimmed by 6 bases and J by 6 bases, 4 bases remained unmatched. The CDR3 totals 12 residues. In germline, CDR1 is SNHLY, CDR2 FYNNEI. CDR3 in DNA: TGTGCCAGCAGCTACAGGGGCGCTGAAGCTTTCTTT. Its translation: CASSYRGAEAFF.

This chain uses TRBV5-6 with TRBJ1-2; the D gene is possibly TRBD1 (6 bases). CDR1 is SGHDT and CDR2 is YYEEEE in the germline V gene. Between the trimmed V and J ends, which lost 4 bases and 5 bases, there was a span of 15 bases. The CDR3 has 14 residues. CDR3 protein: CASSVGQPPYGYTF. CDR3 DNA sequence: TGTGCCAGCAGCGTAGGACAGCCTCCTTATGGCTACACCTTC.

V gene TRBV28 combines with J gene TRBJ1-2; D is possibly TRBD1 (6 bases). The CDR3 extends over 14 amino acids. From germline, CDR1 is MDHEN and CDR2 SYDVKM. V dropped 6 bases and J dropped 2 bases, with 13 bases sitting between them. In DNA, the CDR3 is TGTGCCAGCAGGCCACAGGGTTCCAACTATGGCTACACCTTC. It yields the protein CASRPQGSNYGYTF.

This clonotype has more than one count but fewer than ten. This rearrangement joins TRBV20-1 to TRBJ2-7; TRBD1 matches 7 bases. The trim removed 5 bases at V and 3 bases at J, leaving 10 bases unmatched. Per germline, CDR1 DFQATT and CDR2 SNEGSKA (reference sequence). The CDR3 consists of 14 residues. This CDR3 is CSARQGGQDYEQYF. The CDR3 bases are TGCAGTGCTCGGCAGGGCGGACAGGACTACGAGCAGTACTTC.

Comments on this clonotype: One end of the junction fails to match germline, which may point to a read error. V usage is TRBV12-3 or TRBV12-4 and J usage is TRBJ2-3; TRBD2 is a possible D gene (7 bases). The CDR3 is 14 amino acids. For the CDR3, the DNA is TGTGTCAGCAGTTTAGGGGGGGGGCTGGATACGCAGTATTTT. Amino acids: CVSSLGGGLDTQYF.

This clonotype has ten or more counts. V usage is TRBV7-9 and J usage is TRBJ2-3, with D unclear. The V and J ends lost 2 bases and 5 bases respectively, with 5 bases between them. Germline CDR1 SEHNR, CDR2 FQNEAQ (reference sequence). This CDR3 is 12 amino acids long. In DNA, the CDR3 is TGTGCCAGCAGCTTATGGATAGATACGCAGTATTTT. It encodes CASSLWIDTQYF.